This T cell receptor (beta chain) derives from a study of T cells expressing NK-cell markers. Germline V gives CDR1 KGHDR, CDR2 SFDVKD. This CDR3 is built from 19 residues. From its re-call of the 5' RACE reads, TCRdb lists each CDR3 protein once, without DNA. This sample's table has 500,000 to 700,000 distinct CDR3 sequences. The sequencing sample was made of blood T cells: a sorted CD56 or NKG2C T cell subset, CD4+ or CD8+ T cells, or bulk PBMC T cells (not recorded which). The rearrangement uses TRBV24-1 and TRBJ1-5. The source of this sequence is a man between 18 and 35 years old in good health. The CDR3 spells CATSEKVMVGQLEGQPQHF.